One TCR beta chain is described in this entry. Its antigen is not identified. Primers included in the PCR were 60 Vbeta and 13 Jbeta primers. Libraries were prepared by immunoSEQ multiplex PCR; TCRdb keeps only in-frame clonotypes and omits some of them. The data show 73,000 or so clones, roughly four fifths seen once. This entry is derived from a study of cytomegalovirus exposure and HLA in healthy donors. Study at large: As an earlier analysis found, roughly 170 million T cells yielded about 120 million unique TCR beta sequences. Points from the study as a whole: For most TCR beta V segments, an earlier analysis put the productive rate at about 87% or about 30% of the time. Later work showed greater clonal expansion in HLA-associated TCR beta chains than in equally common others. Later analysis showed most CMV-associated TCR beta chains appearing HLA-restricted.

Trimming removed 2 bases from V and 0 bases from J, with 13 bases in between. The CDR3 spans 16 residues. CDR1 MNHEY and CDR2 SMNVEV come from the germline V gene (reference sequence). The TCR comes from a man in his fifties in good health and CMV-seronegative. The rearrangement joins TRBV27 to TRBJ1-1, with TRBD1 as a possible D gene (6 bases). Sequencing input: PBMCs. Here the CDR3 reads CASSLIPHRVNTEAFF. The CDR3 DNA reads TGTGCCAGCAGTTTAATCCCCCACAGGGTGAACACTGAAGCTTTCTTT.